A selection of T cell receptor beta chains follows, all from one sample in a study of shared clonotypes between healthy human individuals. Produced via immunoSEQ multiplex PCR; TCRdb's table is partial and in-frame only. The profile covers roughly 86,000 clones, with 68% appearing a single time and about 50% taken by the ten largest. The sample comprised memory CD8+ T cells sorted from blood. The receptors here all came from a man younger than 45 in good health. CDR3s include the opening cysteine and the closing phenylalanine or tryptophan. Fields, in order: V gene, clone size, CDR3 protein. The size field is filled for only some rows; it gives once, few, many or a size class.

v_gene: TRBV5-5
abundance: NA
CDR3aa: CASSPDRGDNQPQHF

v_gene: TRBV7-9
abundance: few
CDR3aa: CASSLTGLADYNEQFF

v_gene: TRBV28
abundance: NA
CDR3aa: CASSFSGQGFYEQYF

v_gene: TRBV6-4
abundance: NA
CDR3aa: CASSDSLAGGNEQFF

v_gene: TRBV5-1
abundance: NA
CDR3aa: CASSPPPDYNEQFF

v_gene: TRBV27
abundance: NA
CDR3aa: CASSPSVGPYTGELFF

v_gene: TRBV6-1
abundance: NA
CDR3aa: CASSEGRFQPQHF

v_gene: TRBV6-1
abundance: NA
CDR3aa: CASSEVPGRASEQYF

v_gene: TRBV7-2
abundance: once
CDR3aa: CASSLGLVGVNIQYF

v_gene: TRBV27
abundance: NA
CDR3aa: CASSLLDRATEAFF

v_gene: TRBV6-1
abundance: NA
CDR3aa: CASSTGTGGYEQYF

v_gene: TRBV7-9
abundance: few
CDR3aa: CASSATGDSYNEQFF

v_gene: TRBV9
abundance: NA
CDR3aa: CASSVGQGDYGYTF

v_gene: TRBV29-1
abundance: NA
CDR3aa: CSVTHDRGTYEQYF

v_gene: TRBV4-2
abundance: many
CDR3aa: CASSRDNADQNIQYF

v_gene: TRBV6-1
abundance: once
CDR3aa: CASSLLGTRPYEQYF

v_gene: TRBV7-9
abundance: few
CDR3aa: CASSHPDRGRRETQYF

v_gene: TRBV5-1
abundance: NA
CDR3aa: CASSLARSASQETQYF

v_gene: TRBV4-3
abundance: NA
CDR3aa: CASSQDRNQPQHF

v_gene: TRBV14
abundance: NA
CDR3aa: CASSPSGGIIYEQYF

v_gene: TRBV21-1
abundance: many
CDR3aa: CASRVGHDEQFF

v_gene: TRBV9
abundance: NA
CDR3aa: CASSVSREGRNYGYTF

v_gene: TRBV9
abundance: NA
CDR3aa: CASSVGPYYGTSKGGKETQYF

v_gene: TRBV13
abundance: NA
CDR3aa: CASSLRGRVETQYF

v_gene: TRBV4-3
abundance: NA
CDR3aa: CASSQERTSYNEQFF

v_gene: TRBV2
abundance: NA
CDR3aa: CASSEGGGVAYNEQFF

v_gene: TRBV2
abundance: NA
CDR3aa: CASSVTGGDYGYTF

v_gene: TRBV4-1
abundance: NA
CDR3aa: CASSQSGQAADTQYF